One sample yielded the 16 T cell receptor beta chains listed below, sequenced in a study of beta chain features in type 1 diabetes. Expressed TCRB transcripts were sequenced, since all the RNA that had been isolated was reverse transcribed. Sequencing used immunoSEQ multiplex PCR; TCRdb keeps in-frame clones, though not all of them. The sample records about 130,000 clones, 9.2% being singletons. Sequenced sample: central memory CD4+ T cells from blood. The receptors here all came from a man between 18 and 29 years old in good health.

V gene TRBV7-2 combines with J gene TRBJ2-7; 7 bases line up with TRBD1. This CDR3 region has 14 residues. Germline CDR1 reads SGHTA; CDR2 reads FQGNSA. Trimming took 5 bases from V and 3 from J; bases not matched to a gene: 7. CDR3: CASSPATGIYEQYF. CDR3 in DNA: TGTGCCAGCAGCCCTGCGACAGGGATCTACGAGCAGTACTTC.

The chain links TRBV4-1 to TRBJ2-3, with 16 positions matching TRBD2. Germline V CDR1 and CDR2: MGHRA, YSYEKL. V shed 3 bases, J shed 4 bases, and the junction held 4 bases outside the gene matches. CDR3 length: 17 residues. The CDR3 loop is CASSHSGTSGGADTQYF. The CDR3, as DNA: TGCGCCAGCAGCCACTCAGGGACTAGCGGGGGGGCAGATACGCAGTATTTT.

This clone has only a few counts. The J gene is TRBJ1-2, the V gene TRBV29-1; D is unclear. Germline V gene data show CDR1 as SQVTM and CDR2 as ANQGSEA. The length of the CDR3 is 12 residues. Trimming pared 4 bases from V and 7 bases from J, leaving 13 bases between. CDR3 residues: CSVAEGRGGYTF. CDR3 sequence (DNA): TGCAGCGTTGCGGAGGGTCGGGGTGGCTACACCTTC.

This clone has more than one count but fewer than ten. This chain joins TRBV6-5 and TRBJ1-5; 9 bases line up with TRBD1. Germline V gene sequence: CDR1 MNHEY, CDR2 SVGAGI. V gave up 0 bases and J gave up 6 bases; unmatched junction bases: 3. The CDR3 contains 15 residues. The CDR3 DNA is TGTGCCAGCAGTTACTCACAGGGGGCGGGTCAGCCCCAGCATTTT. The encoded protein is CASSYSQGAGQPQHF.

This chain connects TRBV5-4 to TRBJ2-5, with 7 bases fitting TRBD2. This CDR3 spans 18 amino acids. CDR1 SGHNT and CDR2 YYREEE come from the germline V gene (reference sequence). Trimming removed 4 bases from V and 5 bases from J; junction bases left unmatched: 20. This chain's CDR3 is CASSQVGGPTTPWETQYF. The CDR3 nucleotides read TGTGCCAGCAGCCAGGTGGGAGGGCCAACCACTCCATGGGAGACCCAGTACTTC.

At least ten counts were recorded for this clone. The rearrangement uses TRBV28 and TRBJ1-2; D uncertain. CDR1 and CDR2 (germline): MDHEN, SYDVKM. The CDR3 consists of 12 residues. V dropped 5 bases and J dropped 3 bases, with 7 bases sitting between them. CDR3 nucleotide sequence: TGTGCCAGCAGTAAGGCGGACTATGGCTACACCTTC. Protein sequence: CASSKADYGYTF.

The CDR3 region is CASSLGLASSYEQYF. As DNA, the CDR3 is TGTGCCAGCAGCTTAGGTCTCGCCAGCTCCTACGAGCAGTACTTC. V is TRBV7-2 and J is TRBJ2-7, with D hard to call. This CDR3 comprises 15 residues. Trimming shortened V by 1 base and J by 0 bases, and 10 bases separated the two germline ends. Germline V gene data show CDR1 as SGHTA and CDR2 as FQGNSA.

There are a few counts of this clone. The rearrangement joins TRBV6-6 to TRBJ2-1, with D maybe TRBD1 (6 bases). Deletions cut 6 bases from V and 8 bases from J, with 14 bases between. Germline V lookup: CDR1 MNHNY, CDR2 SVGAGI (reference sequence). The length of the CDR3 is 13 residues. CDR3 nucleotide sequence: TGTGCCAGCAGACCGGACAGATTGGATGAGCAGTTCTTC. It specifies CASRPDRLDEQFF.

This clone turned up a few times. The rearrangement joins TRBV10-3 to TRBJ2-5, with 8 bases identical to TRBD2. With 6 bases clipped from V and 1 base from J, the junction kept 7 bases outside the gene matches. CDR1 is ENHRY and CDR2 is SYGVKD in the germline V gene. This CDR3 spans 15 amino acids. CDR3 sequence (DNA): TGTGCCATCAGGCCTACAGCGGGAGCCCAAGAGACCCAGTACTTC. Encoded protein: CAIRPTAGAQETQYF.

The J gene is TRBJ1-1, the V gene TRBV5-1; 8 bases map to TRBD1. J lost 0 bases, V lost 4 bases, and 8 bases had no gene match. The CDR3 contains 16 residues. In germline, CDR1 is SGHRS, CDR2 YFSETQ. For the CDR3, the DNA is TGCGCCAGCAGCACTGACAGGGGACGCATGAACACTGAAGCTTTCTTT. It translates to CASSTDRGRMNTEAFF.

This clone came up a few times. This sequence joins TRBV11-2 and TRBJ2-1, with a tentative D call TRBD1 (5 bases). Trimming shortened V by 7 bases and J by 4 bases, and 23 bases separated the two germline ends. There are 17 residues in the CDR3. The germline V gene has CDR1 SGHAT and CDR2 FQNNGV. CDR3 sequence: CASKQKGAVIGYNEQFF. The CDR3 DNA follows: TGTGCCAGCAAACAGAAAGGGGCAGTCATTGGGTACAATGAGCAGTTCTTC. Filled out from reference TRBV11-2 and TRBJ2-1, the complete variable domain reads EAGVAQSPRYKIIEKRQSVAFWCNPISGHATLYWYQQILGQGPKLLIQFQNNGVVDDSQLPKDRFSAERLKGVDSTLKIQPAKLEDSAVYLCASKQKGAVIGYNEQFFGPGTRLTVL.

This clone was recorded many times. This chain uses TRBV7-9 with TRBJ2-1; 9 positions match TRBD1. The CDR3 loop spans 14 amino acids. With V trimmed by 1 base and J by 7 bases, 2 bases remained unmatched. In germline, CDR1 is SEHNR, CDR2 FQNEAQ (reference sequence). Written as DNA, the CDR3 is TGTGCCAGCAGCTTAGGACAGGGGGGGAATGAGCAGTTCTTC. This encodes CASSLGQGGNEQFF. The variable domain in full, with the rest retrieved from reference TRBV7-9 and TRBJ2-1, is DTGVSQNPRHKITKRGQNVTFRCDPISEHNRLYWYRQTLGQGPEFLTYFQNEAQLEKSRLLSDRFSAERPKGSFSTLEIQRTEQGDSAMYLCASSLGQGGNEQFFGPGTRLTVL.

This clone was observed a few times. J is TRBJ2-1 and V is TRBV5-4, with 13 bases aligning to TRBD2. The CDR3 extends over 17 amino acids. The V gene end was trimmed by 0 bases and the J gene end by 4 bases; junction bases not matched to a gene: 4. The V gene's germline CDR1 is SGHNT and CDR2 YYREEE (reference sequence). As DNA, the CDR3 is TGTGCCAGCAGCTTGGATGGGACTAGCGGGGCGTACAATGAGCAGTTCTTC. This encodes CASSLDGTSGAYNEQFF.

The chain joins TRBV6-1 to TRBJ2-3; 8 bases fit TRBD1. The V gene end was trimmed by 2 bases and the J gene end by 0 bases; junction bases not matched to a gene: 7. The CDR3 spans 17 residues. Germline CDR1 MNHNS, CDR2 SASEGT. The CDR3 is CASSETGQGYSTDTQYF. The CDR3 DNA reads TGTGCCAGCAGTGAAACCGGACAGGGCTATAGCACAGATACGCAGTATTTT.

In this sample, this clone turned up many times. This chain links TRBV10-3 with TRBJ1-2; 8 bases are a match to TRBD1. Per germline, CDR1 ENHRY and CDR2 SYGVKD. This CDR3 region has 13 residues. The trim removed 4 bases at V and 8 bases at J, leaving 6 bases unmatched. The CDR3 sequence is CAISGQGLQGYTF. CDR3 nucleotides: TGTGCCATCAGTGGACAGGGGCTTCAGGGCTACACCTTC.

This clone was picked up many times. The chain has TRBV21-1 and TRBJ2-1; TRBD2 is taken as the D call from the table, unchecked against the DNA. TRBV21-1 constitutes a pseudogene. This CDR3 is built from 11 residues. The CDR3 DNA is TGTGCCAGCAGCCTCGGCAATGAGCAGTTCTTC. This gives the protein CASSLGNEQFF.